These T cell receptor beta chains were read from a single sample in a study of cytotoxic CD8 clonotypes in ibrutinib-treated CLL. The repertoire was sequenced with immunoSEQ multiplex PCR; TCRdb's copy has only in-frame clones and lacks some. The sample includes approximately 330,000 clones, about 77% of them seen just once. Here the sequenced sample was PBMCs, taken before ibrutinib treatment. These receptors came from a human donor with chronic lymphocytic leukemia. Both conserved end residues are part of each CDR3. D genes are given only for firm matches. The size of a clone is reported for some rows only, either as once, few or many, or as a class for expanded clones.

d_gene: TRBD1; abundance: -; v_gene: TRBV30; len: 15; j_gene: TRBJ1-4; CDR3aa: CAWSRQGAGKEKLFF; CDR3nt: TGTGCCTGGAGTAGACAGGGGGCTGGGAAGGAAAAACTGTTTTTT
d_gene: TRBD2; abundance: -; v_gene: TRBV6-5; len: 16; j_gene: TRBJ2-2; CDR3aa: CASSYSLAENTGELFF; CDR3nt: TGTGCCAGCAGTTACTCGCTAGCGGAGAACACCGGGGAGCTGTTTTTT
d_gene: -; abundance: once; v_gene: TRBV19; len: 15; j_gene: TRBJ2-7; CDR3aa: CASRNSGTDAYEQYF; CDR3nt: TGTGCCAGTCGAAACTCCGGGACGGACGCCTACGAGCAGTACTTC
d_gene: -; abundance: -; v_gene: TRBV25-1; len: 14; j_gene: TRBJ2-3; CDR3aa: CASSASRMADTQYF; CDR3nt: TGTGCCAGCAGTGCGTCCAGGATGGCGGATACGCAGTATTTT
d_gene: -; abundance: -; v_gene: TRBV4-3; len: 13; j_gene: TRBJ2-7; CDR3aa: CASSPWAGYEQYF; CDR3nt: TGCGCCAGCAGCCCATGGGCGGGGTACGAGCAGTACTTC
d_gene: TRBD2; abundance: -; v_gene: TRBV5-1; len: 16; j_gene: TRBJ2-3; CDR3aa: CASSTRLAGRADTQYF; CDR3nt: TGCGCCAGCAGCACCCGACTAGCGGGAAGGGCAGATACGCAGTATTTT
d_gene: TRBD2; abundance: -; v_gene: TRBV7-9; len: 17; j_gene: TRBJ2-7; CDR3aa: CASSLEVAGGHLGEQYF; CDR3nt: TGTGCCAGCAGCTTAGAGGTAGCGGGAGGACACCTGGGGGAGCAGTACTTC
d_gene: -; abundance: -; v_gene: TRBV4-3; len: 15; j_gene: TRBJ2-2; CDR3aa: CASSHRAEGTGELFF; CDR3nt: TGCGCCAGCAGCCACAGGGCGGAGGGAACCGGGGAGCTGTTTTTT
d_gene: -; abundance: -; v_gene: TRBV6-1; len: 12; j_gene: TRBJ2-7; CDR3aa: CASSEGSYEQYF; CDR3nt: TGTGCCAGCAGTGAGGGCAGCTACGAGCAGTACTTC
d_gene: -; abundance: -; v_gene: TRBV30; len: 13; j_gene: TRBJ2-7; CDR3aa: CAWKGPGSYEQYF; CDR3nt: TGTGCCTGGAAAGGGCCGGGGTCCTACGAGCAGTACTTC
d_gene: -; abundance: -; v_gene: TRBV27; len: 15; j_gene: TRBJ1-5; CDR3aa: CASSTRAPWGQPQHF; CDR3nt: TGTGCCAGCAGTACTAGGGCCCCCTGGGGTCAGCCCCAGCATTTT
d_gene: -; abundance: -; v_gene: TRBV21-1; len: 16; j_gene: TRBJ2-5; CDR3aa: CASSGSEERGEETQYF; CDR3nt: TGTGCCAGCAGCGGCTCGGAAGAAAGGGGAGAAGAGACCCAGTACTTC
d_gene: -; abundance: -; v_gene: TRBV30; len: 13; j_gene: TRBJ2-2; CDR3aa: CAWSALNTGELFF; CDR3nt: TGTGCCTGGAGTGCACTTAACACCGGGGAGCTGTTTTTT
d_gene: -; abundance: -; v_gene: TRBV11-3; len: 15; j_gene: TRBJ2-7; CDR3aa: CASSLGPSETYEQYF; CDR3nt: TGTGCCAGCAGCTTAGGGCCTAGCGAGACCTACGAGCAGTACTTC
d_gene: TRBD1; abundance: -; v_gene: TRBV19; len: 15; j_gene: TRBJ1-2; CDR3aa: CASSIGPQGGYGYTF; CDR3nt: TGTGCCAGTAGTATAGGTCCGCAGGGGGGCTATGGCTACACCTTC
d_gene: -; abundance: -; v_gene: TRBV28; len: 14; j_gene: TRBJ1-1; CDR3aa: CASSPQSRGREAFF; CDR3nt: TGTGCCAGCAGCCCCCAATCACGGGGGCGTGAAGCTTTCTTT
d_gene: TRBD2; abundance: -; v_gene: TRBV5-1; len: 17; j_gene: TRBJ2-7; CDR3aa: CASSLGLAGGLYIEQYF; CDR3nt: TGCGCCAGCAGCTTGGGACTAGCGGGAGGCCTATACATCGAGCAGTACTTC
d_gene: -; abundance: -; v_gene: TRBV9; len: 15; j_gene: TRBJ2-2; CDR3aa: CASSMTTSNTGELFF; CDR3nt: TGTGCCAGCAGCATGACTACCTCGAACACCGGGGAGCTGTTTTTT
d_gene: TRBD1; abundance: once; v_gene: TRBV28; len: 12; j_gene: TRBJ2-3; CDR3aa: CASSPGQGTQYF; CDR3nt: TGTGCCAGCAGTCCCGGACAGGGGACGCAGTATTTT
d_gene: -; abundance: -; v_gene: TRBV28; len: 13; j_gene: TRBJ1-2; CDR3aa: CASSFTRNYGYTF; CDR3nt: TGTGCCAGCAGTTTCACTCGCAACTATGGCTACACCTTC
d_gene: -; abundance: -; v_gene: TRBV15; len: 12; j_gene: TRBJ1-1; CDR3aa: CATSRADILAFF; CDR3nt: TGTGCCACCAGCAGGGCCGATATATTGGCTTTCTTT
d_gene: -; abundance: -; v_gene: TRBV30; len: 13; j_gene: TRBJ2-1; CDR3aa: CAWSVDSYNEQFF; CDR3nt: TGTGCCTGGAGTGTTGATAGCTATAATGAGCAGTTCTTC
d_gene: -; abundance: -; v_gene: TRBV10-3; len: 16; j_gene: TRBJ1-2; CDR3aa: CAISGGTRDVLIGYTF; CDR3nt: TGTGCCATCAGTGGGGGAACCAGGGACGTGCTGATCGGCTACACCTTC
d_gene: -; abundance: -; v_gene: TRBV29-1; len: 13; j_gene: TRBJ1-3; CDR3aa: CSVGSGSGNTIYF; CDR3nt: TGCAGCGTTGGGTCCGGATCTGGAAACACCATATATTTT
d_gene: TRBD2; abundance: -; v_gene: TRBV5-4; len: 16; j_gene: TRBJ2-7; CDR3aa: CASSSPSGLALGEQYF; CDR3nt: TGTGCCAGCAGCTCACCCTCGGGACTAGCCCTTGGGGAGCAGTACTTC
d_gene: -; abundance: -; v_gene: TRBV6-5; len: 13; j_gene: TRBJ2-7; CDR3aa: CASRHRDPYEQYF; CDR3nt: TGTGCCAGCAGACACAGGGACCCCTACGAGCAGTACTTC
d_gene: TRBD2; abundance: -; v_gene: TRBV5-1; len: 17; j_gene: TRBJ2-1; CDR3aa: CASSFLSSGSSYNEQFF; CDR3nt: TGCGCCAGCAGCTTCCTTTCTAGCGGGAGCTCCTACAATGAGCAGTTCTTC
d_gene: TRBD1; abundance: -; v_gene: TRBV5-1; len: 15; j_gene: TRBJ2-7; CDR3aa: CASSKGTGSINEQYF; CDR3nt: TGCGCCAGCAGCAAAGGGACAGGGAGTATCAACGAGCAGTACTTC
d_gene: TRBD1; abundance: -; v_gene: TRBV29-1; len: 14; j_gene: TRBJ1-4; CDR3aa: CSVDPRTGDEKLFF; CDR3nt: TGCAGCGTTGACCCAAGGACAGGGGATGAAAAACTGTTTTTT
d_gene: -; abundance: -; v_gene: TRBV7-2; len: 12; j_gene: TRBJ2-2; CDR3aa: CASRRSGGELFF; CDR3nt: TGTGCCAGCAGGCGGAGTGGCGGGGAGCTGTTTTTT
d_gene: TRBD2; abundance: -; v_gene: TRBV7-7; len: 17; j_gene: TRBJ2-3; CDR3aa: CASSLNRLAGGPDTQYF; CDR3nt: TGTGCCAGCAGCTTAAACCGACTAGCGGGAGGGCCAGATACGCAGTATTTT
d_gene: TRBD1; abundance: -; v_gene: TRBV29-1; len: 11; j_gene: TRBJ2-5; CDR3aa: CSVGTEETQYF; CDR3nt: TGCAGCGTGGGGACAGAAGAGACCCAGTACTTC
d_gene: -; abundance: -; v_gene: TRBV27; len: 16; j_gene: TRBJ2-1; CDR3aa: CASSLGAAYAYNEQFF; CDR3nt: TGTGCCAGCAGTTTAGGGGCAGCTTACGCCTACAATGAGCAGTTCTTC
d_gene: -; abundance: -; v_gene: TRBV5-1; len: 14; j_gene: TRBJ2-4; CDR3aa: CASSLQGAKNIQYF; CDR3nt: TGCGCCAGCAGCTTACAGGGAGCCAAAAACATTCAGTACTTC
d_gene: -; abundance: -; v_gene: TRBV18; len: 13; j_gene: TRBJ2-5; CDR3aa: CASSPPGAETQYF; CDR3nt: TGTGCCAGCTCACCACCTGGGGCTGAGACCCAGTACTTC
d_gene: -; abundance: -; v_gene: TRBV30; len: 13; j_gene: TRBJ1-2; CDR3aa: CAWSEVGDYGYTF; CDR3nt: TGTGCCTGGAGCGAGGTTGGGGACTATGGCTACACCTTC
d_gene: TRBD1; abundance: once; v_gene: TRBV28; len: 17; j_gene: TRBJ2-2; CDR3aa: CASSTKMGQGNTGELFF; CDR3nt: TGTGCCAGCAGTACCAAGATGGGACAGGGGAACACCGGGGAGCTGTTTTTT
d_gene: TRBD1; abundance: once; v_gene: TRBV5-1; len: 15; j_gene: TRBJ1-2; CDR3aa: CASSYGQGANYGYTF; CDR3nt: TGCGCCAGCAGCTACGGACAGGGGGCTAACTATGGCTACACCTTC
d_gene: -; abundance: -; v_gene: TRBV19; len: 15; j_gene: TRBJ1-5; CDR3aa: CASSPPGTYSQPQHF; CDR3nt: TGTGCCAGTAGTCCGCCTGGTACGTATTCCCAGCCCCAGCATTTT
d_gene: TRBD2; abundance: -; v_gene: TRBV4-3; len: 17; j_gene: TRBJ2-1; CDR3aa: CASSQDSMAGDYNEQFF; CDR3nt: TGCGCCAGCAGCCAAGATTCTATGGCGGGAGACTACAATGAGCAGTTCTTC
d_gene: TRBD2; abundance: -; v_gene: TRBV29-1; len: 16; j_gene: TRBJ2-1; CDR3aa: CSVEDYTSGRANEQFF; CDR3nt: TGCAGCGTTGAAGACTACACTAGCGGGAGGGCCAATGAGCAGTTCTTC
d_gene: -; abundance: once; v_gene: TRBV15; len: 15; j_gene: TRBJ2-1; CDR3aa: CATRLWGGTPNEQFF; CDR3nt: TGTGCCACCCGCCTTTGGGGCGGAACACCCAATGAGCAGTTCTTC
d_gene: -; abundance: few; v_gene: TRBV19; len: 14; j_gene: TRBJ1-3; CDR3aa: CASSIGQGHATIYF; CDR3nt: TGTGCCAGTAGTATCGGGCAGGGCCATGCGACCATATATTTT
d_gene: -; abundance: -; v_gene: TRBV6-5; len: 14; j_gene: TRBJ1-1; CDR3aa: CASSQNGAALEAFF; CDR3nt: TGTGCCAGCAGTCAGAACGGGGCCGCGTTGGAAGCTTTCTTT
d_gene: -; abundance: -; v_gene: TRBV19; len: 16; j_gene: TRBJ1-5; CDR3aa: CASSILWQESNQPQHF; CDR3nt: TGTGCCAGTAGTATTTTATGGCAGGAGAGCAATCAGCCCCAGCATTTT
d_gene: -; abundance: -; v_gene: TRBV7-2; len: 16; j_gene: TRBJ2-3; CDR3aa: CASSLNGIIETDTQYF; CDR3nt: TGTGCCAGCAGTTTAAACGGGATAATAGAAACAGATACGCAGTATTTT
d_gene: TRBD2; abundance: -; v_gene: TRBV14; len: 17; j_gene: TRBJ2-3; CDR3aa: CASSPLGSGRPTDTQYF; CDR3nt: TGTGCCAGCAGCCCCCTTGGAAGCGGGAGGCCCACAGATACGCAGTATTTT
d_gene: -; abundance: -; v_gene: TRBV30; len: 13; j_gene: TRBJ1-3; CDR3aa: CACAMSSGNTIYF; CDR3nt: TGTGCCTGTGCGATGAGCTCTGGAAACACCATATATTTT
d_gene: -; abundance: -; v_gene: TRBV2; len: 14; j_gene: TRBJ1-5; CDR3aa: CASSELGDRQPQHF; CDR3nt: TGTGCCAGCAGTGAATTGGGCGATAGACAGCCCCAGCATTTT
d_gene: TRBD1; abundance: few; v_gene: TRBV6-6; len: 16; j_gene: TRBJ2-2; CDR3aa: CASSRYQGANTGELFF; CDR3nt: TGTGCCAGCAGTAGATACCAGGGGGCAAACACCGGGGAGCTGTTTTTT
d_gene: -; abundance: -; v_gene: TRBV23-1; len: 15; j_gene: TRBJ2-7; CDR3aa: CASSQSGPEGSEQYF; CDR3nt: TGCGCCAGCAGTCAATCGGGACCCGAGGGTTCCGAGCAGTACTTC
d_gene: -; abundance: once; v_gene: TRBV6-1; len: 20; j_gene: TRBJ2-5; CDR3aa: CASSDLLAGSGIPARETQYF; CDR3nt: TGTGCCAGCAGTGATTTGTTGGCAGGATCCGGGATCCCAGCCCGAGAGACCCAGTACTTC
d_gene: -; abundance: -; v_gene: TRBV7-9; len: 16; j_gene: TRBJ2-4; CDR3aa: CASSLGKAGAKNIQYF; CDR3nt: TGTGCCAGCAGCTTAGGGAAAGCGGGAGCCAAAAACATTCAGTACTTC
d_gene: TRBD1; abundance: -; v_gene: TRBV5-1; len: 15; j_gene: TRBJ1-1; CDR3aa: CASSPGTGVNTEAFF; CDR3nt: TGCGCCAGCAGCCCAGGGACAGGGGTAAACACTGAAGCTTTCTTT
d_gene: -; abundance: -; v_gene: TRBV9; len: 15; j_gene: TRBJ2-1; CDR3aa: CASSVVPGPYNEQFF; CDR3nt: TGTGCCAGCAGCGTAGTACCGGGCCCATACAATGAGCAGTTCTTC